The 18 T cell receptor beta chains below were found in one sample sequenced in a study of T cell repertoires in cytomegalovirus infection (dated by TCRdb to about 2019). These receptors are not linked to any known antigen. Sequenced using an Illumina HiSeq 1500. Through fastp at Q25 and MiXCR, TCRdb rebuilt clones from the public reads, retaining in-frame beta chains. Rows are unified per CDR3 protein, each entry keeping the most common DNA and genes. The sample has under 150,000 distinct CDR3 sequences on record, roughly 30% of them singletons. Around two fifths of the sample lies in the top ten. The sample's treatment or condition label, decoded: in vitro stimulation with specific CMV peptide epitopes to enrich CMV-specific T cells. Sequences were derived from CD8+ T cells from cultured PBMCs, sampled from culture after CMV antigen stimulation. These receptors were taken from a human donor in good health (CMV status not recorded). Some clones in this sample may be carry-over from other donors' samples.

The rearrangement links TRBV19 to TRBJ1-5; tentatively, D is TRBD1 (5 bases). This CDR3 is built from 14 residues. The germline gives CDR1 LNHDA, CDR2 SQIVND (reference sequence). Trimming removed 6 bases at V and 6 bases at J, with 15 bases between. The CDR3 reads CASSTREGFQPQHF. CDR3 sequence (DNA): TGTGCCAGTAGCACCAGGGAAGGTTTTCAGCCCCAGCATTTT. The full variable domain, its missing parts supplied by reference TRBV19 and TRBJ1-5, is DGGITQSPKYLFRKEGQNVTLSCEQNLNHDAMYWYRQDPGQGLRLIYYSQIVNDFQKGDIAEGYSVSREKKESFPLTVTSAQKNPTAFYLCASSTREGFQPQHFGDGTRLSIL.

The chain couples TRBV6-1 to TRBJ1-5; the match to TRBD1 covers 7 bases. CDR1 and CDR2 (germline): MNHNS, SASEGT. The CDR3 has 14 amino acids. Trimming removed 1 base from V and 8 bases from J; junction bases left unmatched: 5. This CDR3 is CASSEVAGGEPQHF. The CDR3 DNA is TGTGCCAGCAGTGAAGTGGCAGGGGGTGAGCCCCAGCATTTT.

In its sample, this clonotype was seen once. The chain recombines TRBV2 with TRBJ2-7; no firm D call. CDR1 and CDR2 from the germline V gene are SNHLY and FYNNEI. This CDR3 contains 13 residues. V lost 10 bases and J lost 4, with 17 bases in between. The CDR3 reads CATLWTERYEQYF. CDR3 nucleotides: TGTGCCACCCTCTGGACGGAAAGATACGAGCAGTACTTC. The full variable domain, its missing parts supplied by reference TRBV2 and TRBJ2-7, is EPEVTQTPSHQVTQMGQEVILRCVPISNHLYFYWYRQILGQKVEFLVSFYNNEISEKSEIFDDQFSVERPDGSNFTLKIRSTKLEDSAMYFCATLWTERYEQYFGPGTRLTVT.

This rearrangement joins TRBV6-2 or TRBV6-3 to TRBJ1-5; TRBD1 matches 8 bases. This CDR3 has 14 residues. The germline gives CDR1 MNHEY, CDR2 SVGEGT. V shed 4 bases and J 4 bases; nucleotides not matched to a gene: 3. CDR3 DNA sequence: TGTGCCAGCAGTTCGACAGGGGCGAATCAGCCCCAGCATTTT. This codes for CASSSTGANQPQHF.

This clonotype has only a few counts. In DNA form, the CDR3 reads TGTGCCAGCAGCATATCGACACATCCAGATTATGGCTACACCTTC. Translated: CASSISTHPDYGYTF. The chain uses TRBV11-2 and TRBJ1-2, with D unclear. With 5 bases removed from V and 5 bases from J, the gap between germline ends came to 18 bases. This CDR3 is built from 15 residues. Germline V lookup: CDR1 SGHAT, CDR2 FQNNGV.

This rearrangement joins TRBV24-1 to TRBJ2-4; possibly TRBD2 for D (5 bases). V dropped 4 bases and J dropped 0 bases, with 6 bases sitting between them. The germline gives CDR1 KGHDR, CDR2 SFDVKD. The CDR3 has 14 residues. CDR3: CATSDGGAKNIQYF. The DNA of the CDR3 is TGTGCCACCAGTGACGGAGGAGCCAAAAACATTCAGTACTTC.

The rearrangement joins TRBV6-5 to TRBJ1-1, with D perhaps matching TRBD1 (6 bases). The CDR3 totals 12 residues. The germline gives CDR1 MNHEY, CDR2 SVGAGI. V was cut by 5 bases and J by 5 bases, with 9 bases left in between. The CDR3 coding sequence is TGTGCCAGCAGTACAGGGACGACTGAAGCTTTCTTT. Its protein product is CASSTGTTEAFF.

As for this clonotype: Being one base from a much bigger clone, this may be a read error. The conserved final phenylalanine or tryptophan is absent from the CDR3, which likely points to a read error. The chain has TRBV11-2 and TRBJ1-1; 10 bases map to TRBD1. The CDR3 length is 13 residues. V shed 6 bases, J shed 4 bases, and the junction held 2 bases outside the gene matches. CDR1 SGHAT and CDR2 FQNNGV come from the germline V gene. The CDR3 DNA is TGTGCCAGCAGAAGACAGGGGGCCACTGAAGCTTTCTCT. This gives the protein CASRRQGATEAFS.

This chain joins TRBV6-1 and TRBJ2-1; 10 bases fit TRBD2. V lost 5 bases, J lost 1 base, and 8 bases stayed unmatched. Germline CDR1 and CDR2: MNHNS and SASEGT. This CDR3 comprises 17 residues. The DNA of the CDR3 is TGTGCCAGCAGTTATACTAGCGGGGATGGTTCCTACAATGAGCAGTTCTTC. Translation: CASSYTSGDGSYNEQFF.

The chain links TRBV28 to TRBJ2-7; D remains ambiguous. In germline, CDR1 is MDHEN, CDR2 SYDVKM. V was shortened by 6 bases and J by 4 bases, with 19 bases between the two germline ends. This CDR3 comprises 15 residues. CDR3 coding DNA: TGTGCCAGCAGCCGCCCCGTCCCCCAATATTACGAGCAGTACTTC. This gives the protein CASSRPVPQYYEQYF.

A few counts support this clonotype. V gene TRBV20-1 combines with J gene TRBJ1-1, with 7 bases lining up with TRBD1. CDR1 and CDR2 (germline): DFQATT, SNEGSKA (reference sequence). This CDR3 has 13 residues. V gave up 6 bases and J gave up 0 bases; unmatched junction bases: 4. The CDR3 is CSAPGQMNTEAFF. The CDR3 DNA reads TGCAGTGCGCCGGGACAGATGAACACTGAAGCTTTCTTT.

Here the CDR3 DNA reads TGTGCCAGCAGTTTAACCCCATCCACAGGGTTGGAGACCCAGTACTTC. Translating gives CASSLTPSTGLETQYF. The gene calls are TRBV28 and TRBJ2-5, with D tentatively TRBD1 (6 bases). Per germline, CDR1 MDHEN and CDR2 SYDVKM. This CDR3 is 16 amino acids long. V was clipped by 2 bases and J by 5 bases, with 18 bases between them.

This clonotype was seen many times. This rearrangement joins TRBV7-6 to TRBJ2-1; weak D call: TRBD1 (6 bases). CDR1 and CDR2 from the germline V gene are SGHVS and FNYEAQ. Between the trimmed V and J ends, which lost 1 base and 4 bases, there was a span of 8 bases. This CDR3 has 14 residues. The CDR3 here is CASSLVQGYNEQFF. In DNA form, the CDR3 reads TGTGCCAGCAGCTTAGTGCAGGGGTACAATGAGCAGTTCTTC.

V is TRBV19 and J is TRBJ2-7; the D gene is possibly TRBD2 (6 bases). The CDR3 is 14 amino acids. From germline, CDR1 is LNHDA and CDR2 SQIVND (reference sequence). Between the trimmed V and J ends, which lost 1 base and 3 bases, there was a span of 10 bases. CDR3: CASSIGGTDYEQYF. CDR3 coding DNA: TGTGCCAGTAGTATAGGCGGGACTGACTACGAGCAGTACTTC.

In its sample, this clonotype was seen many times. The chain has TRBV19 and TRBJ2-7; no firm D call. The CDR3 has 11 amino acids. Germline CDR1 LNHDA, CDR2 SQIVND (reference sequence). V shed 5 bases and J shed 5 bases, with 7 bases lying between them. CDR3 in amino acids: CASSLRNEQYF. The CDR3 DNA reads TGTGCCAGTAGTCTCAGGAACGAGCAGTACTTC.

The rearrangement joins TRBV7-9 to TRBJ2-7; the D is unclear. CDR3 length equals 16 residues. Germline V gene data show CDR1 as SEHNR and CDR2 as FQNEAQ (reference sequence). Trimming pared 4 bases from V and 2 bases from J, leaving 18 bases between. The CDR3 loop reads CASSSSNIRDPYEQYF. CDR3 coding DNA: TGTGCCAGCAGCTCCAGCAATATTAGGGATCCCTACGAGCAGTACTTC. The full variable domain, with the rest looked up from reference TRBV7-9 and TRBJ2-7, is DTGVSQNPRHKITKRGQNVTFRCDPISEHNRLYWYRQTLGQGPEFLTYFQNEAQLEKSRLLSDRFSAERPKGSFSTLEIQRTEQGDSAMYLCASSSSNIRDPYEQYFGPGTRLTVT.

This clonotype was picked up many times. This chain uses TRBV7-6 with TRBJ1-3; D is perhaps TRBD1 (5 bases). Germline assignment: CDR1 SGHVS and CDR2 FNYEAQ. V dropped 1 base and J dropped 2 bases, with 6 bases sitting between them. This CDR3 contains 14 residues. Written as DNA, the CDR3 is TGTGCCAGCAGCTTAGGAGGGGCTGGAAACACCATATATTTT. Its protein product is CASSLGGAGNTIYF.

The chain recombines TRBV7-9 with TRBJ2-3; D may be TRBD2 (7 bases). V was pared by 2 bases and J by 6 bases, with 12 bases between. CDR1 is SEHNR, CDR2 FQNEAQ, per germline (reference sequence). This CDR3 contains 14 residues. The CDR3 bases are TGTGCCAGCAGCTTACGGGGGGCGATGGATACGCAGTATTTT. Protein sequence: CASSLRGAMDTQYF. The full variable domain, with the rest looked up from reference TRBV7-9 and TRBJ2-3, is DTGVSQNPRHKITKRGQNVTFRCDPISEHNRLYWYRQTLGQGPEFLTYFQNEAQLEKSRLLSDRFSAERPKGSFSTLEIQRTEQGDSAMYLCASSLRGAMDTQYFGPGTRLTVL.